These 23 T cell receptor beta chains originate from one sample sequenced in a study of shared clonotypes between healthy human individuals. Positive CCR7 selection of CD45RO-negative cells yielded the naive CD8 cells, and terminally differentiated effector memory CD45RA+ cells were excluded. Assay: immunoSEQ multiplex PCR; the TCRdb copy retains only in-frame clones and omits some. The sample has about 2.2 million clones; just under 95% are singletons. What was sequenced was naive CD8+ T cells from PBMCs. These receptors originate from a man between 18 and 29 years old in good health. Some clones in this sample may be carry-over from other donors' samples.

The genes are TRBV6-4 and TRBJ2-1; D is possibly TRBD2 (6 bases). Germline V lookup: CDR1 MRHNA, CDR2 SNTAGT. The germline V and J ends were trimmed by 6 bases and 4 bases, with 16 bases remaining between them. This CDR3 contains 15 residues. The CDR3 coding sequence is TGTGCCAGCAGCCTGGTCGGTAGCGGATACAATGAGCAGTTCTTC. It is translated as CASSLVGSGYNEQFF.

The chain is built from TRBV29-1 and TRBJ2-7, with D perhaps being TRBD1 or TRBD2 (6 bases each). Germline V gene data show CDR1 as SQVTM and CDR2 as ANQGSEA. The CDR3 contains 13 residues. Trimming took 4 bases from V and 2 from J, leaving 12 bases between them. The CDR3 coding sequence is TGCAGCGTTGCCGGGGGCCAAACCTACGAGCAGTACTTC. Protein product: CSVAGGQTYEQYF.

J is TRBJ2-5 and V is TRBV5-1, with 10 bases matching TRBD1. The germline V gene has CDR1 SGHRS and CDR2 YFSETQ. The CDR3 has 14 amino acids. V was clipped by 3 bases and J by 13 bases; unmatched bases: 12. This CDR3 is CASSSTGGSWGMYF. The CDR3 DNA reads TGCGCCAGCAGCTCGACAGGGGGCTCATGGGGTATGTACTTC.

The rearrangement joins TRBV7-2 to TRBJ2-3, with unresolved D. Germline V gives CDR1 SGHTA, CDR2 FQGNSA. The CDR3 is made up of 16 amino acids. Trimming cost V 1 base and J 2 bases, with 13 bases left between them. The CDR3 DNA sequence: TGTGCCAGCAGCTTAGTCTGGGGTAGTACCACAGATACGCAGTATTTT. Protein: CASSLVWGSTTDTQYF.

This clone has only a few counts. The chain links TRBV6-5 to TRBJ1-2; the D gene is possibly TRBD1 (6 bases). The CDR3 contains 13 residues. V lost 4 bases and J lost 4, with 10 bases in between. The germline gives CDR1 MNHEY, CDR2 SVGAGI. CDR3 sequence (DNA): TGTGCCAGCAGTTTAGGGGGTGTCTATGGCTACACCTTC. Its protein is CASSLGGVYGYTF.

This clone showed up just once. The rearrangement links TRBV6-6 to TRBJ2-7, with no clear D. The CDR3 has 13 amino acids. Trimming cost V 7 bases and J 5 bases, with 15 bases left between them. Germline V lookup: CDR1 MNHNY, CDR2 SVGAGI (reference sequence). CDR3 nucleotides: TGTGCCAGCACTCTCGGGTCTGGAGACGAGCAGTACTTC. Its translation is CASTLGSGDEQYF.

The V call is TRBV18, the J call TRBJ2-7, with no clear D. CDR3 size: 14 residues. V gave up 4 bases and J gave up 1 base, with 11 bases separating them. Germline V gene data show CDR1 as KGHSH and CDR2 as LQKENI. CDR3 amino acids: CASSLLTRSYEQYF. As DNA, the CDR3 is TGTGCCAGCTCACTCCTGACACGTTCCTACGAGCAGTACTTC. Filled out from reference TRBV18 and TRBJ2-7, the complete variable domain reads NAGVMQNPRHLVRRRGQEARLRCSPMKGHSHVYWYRQLPEEGLKFMVYLQKENIIDESGMPKERFSAEFPKEGPSILRIQQVVRGDSAAYFCASSLLTRSYEQYFGPGTRLTVT.

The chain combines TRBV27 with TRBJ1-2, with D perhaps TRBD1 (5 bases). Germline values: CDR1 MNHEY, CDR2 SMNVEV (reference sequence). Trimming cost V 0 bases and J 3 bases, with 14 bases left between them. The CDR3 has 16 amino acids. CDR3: CASSLSTYDRYYGYTF. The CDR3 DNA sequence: TGTGCCAGCAGTTTATCGACCTATGACAGATACTATGGCTACACCTTC.

The CDR3 reads CASGQGASYEQYF. The CDR3 DNA follows: TGTGCCAGTGGACAGGGGGCCTCCTACGAGCAGTACTTC. The chain employs TRBV7-9 and TRBJ2-7; the match to TRBD1 covers 11 bases. Germline V gene sequence: CDR1 SEHNR, CDR2 FQNEAQ (reference sequence). The V gene end was trimmed by 9 bases and the J gene end by 0 bases; junction bases not matched to a gene: 1. The CDR3 contains 13 residues.

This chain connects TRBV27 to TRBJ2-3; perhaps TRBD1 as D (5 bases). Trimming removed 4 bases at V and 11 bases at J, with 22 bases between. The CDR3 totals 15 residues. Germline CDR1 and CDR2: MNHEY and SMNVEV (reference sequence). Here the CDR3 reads CASSSPRAPRVKQYF. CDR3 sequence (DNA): TGTGCCAGCAGTTCTCCCAGGGCCCCACGTGTGAAGCAGTATTTT.

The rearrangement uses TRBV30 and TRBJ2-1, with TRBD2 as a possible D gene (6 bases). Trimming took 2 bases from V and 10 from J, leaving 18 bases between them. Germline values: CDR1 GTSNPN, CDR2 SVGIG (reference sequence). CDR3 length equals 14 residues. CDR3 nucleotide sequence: TGTGCCTGGAGTCTGGGGGTAGGGGAGGAAGAGCAGTTCTTC. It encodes CAWSLGVGEEEQFF.

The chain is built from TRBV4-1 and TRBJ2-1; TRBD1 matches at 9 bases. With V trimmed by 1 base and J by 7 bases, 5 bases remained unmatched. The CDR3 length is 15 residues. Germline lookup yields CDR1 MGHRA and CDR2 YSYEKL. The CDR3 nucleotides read TGCGCCAGCAGCCAAGCGGACAGGGGTGGTAATGAGCAGTTCTTC. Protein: CASSQADRGGNEQFF.

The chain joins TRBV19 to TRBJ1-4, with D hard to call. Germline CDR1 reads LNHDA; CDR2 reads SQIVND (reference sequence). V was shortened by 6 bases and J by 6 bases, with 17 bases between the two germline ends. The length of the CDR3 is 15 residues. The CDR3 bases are TGTGCCAGTAGACTTCTGGACGGCAGAGATGAAAAACTGTTTTTT. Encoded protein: CASRLLDGRDEKLFF. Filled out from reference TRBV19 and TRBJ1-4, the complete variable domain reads DGGITQSPKYLFRKEGQNVTLSCEQNLNHDAMYWYRQDPGQGLRLIYYSQIVNDFQKGDIAEGYSVSREKKESFPLTVTSAQKNPTAFYLCASRLLDGRDEKLFFGSGTQLSVL.

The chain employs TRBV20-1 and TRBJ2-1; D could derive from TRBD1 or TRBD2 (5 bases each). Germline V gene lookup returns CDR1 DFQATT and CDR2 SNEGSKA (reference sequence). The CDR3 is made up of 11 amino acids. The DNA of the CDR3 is TGCAGCCCCGGGACCCACAATGAGCAGTTCTTC. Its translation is CSPGTHNEQFF.

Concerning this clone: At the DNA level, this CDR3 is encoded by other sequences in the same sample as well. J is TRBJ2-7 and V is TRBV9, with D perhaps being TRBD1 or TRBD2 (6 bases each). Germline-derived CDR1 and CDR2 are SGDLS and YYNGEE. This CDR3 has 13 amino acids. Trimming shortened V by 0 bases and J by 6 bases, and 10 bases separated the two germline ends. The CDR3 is CASSVVGGREQYF. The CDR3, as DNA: TGTGCCAGCAGCGTAGTTGGGGGGCGCGAGCAGTACTTC.

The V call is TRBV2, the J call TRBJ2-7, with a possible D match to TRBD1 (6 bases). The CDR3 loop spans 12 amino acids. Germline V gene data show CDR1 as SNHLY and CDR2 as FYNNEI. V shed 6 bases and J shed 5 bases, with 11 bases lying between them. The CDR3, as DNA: TGTGCCAGCAGGATCCCAGGGGACGAGCAGTACTTC. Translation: CASRIPGDEQYF.

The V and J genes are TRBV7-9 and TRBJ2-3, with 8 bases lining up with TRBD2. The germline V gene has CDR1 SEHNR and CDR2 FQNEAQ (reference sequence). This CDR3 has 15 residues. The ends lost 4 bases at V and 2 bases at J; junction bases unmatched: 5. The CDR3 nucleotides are TGTGCCAGCAGCTCCACTAGCGGTGTCACAGATACGCAGTATTTT. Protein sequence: CASSSTSGVTDTQYF. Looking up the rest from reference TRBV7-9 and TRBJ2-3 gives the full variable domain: DTGVSQNPRHKITKRGQNVTFRCDPISEHNRLYWYRQTLGQGPEFLTYFQNEAQLEKSRLLSDRFSAERPKGSFSTLEIQRTEQGDSAMYLCASSSTSGVTDTQYFGPGTRLTVL.

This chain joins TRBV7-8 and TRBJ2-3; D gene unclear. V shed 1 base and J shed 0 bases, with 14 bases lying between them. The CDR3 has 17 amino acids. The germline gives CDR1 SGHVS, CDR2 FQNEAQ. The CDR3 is CASSLEAGSSSTDTQYF. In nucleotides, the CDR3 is TGTGCCAGCAGCTTAGAAGCTGGCTCCTCTAGCACAGATACGCAGTATTTT.

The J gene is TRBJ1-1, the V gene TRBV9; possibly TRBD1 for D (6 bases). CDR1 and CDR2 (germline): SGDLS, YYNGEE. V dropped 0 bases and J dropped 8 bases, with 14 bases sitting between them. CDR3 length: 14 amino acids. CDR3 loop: CASSVGAGAEEAFF. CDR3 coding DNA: TGTGCCAGCAGCGTAGGGGCAGGGGCGGAGGAAGCTTTCTTT. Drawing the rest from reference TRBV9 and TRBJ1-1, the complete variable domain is DSGVTQTPKHLITATGQRVTLRCSPRSGDLSVYWYQQSLDQGLQFLIQYYNGEERAKGNILERFSAQQFPDLHSELNLSSLELGDSALYFCASSVGAGAEEAFFGQGTRLTVV.

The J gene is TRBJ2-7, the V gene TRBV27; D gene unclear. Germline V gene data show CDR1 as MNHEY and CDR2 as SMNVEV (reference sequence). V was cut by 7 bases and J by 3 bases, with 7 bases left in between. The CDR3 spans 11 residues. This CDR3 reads CASMENYEQYF. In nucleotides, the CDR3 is TGTGCCAGCATGGAGAACTACGAGCAGTACTTC.

The chain's CDR3 is CASSEVGGRDTQYF. The CDR3, as DNA: TGTGCCAGCAGTGAAGTAGGGGGCAGGGATACGCAGTATTTT. V gene TRBV2 combines with J gene TRBJ2-3; TRBD1 matches at 7 bases. The CDR3 is 14 residues long. Germline CDR1 is SNHLY and CDR2 is FYNNEI. V shed 1 base and J 6 bases; nucleotides not matched to a gene: 4.

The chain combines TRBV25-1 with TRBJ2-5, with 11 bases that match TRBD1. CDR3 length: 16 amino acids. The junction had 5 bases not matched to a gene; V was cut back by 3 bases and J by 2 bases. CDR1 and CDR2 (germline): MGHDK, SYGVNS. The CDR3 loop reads CASSDWGQGEQETQYF. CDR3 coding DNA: TGTGCCAGCAGTGACTGGGGACAGGGGGAACAAGAGACCCAGTACTTC.

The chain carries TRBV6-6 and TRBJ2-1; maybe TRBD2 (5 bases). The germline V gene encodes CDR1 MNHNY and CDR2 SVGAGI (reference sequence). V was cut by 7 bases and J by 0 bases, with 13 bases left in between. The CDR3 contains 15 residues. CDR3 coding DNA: TGTGCCAGCAAGCAGCGGCAAAGCTCCTACAATGAGCAGTTCTTC. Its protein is CASKQRQSSYNEQFF.